These 10 T cell receptor beta chains came from one sample sequenced in a study of PD-L1 blockade in urothelial cancer. Specified time point: peripheral blood 6 weeks after treatment start. Generated by immunoSEQ multiplex PCR, the TCRdb table keeps only in-frame clones and is missing some. The data show 25,000 to 30,000 clones, with approximately 80% seen just once and around 3.3% held by the top ten. Sequenced material: PBMCs, taken around atezolizumab (anti-PD-L1) treatment. The receptors come from a man aged 70 or older with urothelial cancer.

This chain joins TRBV7-8 and TRBJ1-2; perhaps TRBD1 as D (5 bases). CDR1 and CDR2 from the germline V gene are SGHVS and FQNEAQ. The ends were cut back, 2 bases at V and 6 bases at J, with 10 bases in the middle. This CDR3 is 13 amino acids long. In DNA form, the CDR3 reads TGTGCCAGCAGCTTACGGGGGGAGCATGGCTACACCTTC. Amino acid sequence: CASSLRGEHGYTF.

J is TRBJ1-2 and V is TRBV6-6, with a possible D match to TRBD1 (5 bases). CDR1 MNHNY and CDR2 SVGAGI come from the germline V gene (reference sequence). Trimming stripped 6 bases from V and 2 bases from J, with 16 bases between. The length of the CDR3 is 15 residues. CDR3 in DNA: TGTGCCAGCAGCTCGGACTATACAGGCAACTATGGCTACACCTTC. Residues: CASSSDYTGNYGYTF.

The chain couples TRBV7-9 to TRBJ2-2, with D possibly being TRBD2 (5 bases). The V end lost 6 bases, the J end lost 1 base, and 9 bases lay between the germline ends. Per the germline V gene, CDR1 is SEHNR and CDR2 is FQNEAQ (reference sequence). This CDR3 is built from 14 residues. For the CDR3, the DNA is TGTGCCAGCAGTAGCGACCGGAACACCGGGGAGCTGTTTTTT. This translates into CASSSDRNTGELFF.

The chain has TRBV5-1 and TRBJ2-4, with TRBD1 matching 9 bases. Losses at the gene ends were 4 bases for V and 0 bases for J; bases not matched to a gene: 5. CDR3 length: 16 amino acids. Germline V lookup: CDR1 SGHRS, CDR2 YFSETQ. Here the CDR3 reads CASSPTGGSAKNIQYF. The CDR3 coding sequence is TGCGCCAGCAGCCCGACAGGGGGGTCAGCCAAAAACATTCAGTACTTC.

This chain connects TRBV7-9 to TRBJ2-1, with D possibly being TRBD2 (5 bases). Germline lookup yields CDR1 SEHNR and CDR2 FQNEAQ (reference sequence). The CDR3 contains 12 residues. Trimming took 5 bases from V and 7 from J, leaving 9 bases between them. The CDR3 coding sequence is TGTGCCAGCAGCGGCACGGGGAATGAGCAGTTCTTC. This sequence encodes CASSGTGNEQFF.

This clone was picked up a small number of times. The V gene is TRBV7-9, the J gene TRBJ1-1; unclear D gene. The CDR3 is made up of 13 amino acids. Between the trimmed V and J ends, which lost 5 bases and 11 bases, there was a span of 18 bases. Germline-derived CDR1 and CDR2 are SEHNR and FQNEAQ (reference sequence). The CDR3 DNA follows: TGTGCCAGCAGCATGGACCGGGGTACGGCCGCTTTCTTT. Translating gives CASSMDRGTAAFF.

This clone appeared a few times. The chain uses TRBV20-1 and TRBJ1-2; D unclear. This CDR3 is built from 11 residues. The germline gives CDR1 DFQATT, CDR2 SNEGSKA (reference sequence). Trimming removed 0 bases from V and 14 bases from J, with 13 bases in between. As DNA, the CDR3 is TGCAGTGCTAGAGATCCTAGGAGCTTAACCTTC. Translating it yields CSARDPRSLTF.

The chain recombines TRBV19 with TRBJ2-7, with 7 bases aligning to TRBD1. The CDR3 spans 13 residues. J lost 3 bases, V lost 8 bases, and 7 bases had no gene match. CDR1 is LNHDA, CDR2 SQIVND, per germline (reference sequence). CDR3 amino acids: CASRETGSYEQYF. The CDR3 nucleotides read TGTGCCAGTCGAGAGACAGGGAGCTACGAGCAGTACTTC.

In this sample, this clone turned up a few times. This sequence joins TRBV5-6 and TRBJ2-7, with TRBD1 matching over 8 bases. Losses at the gene ends were 2 bases for V and 1 base for J; bases not matched to a gene: 8. Germline V lookup: CDR1 SGHDT, CDR2 YYEEEE. This CDR3 is built from 16 residues. CDR3 protein: CASSFLDRAESYEQYF. Here the CDR3 DNA reads TGTGCCAGCAGCTTCCTGGACAGGGCCGAATCCTACGAGCAGTACTTC.

J is TRBJ2-3 and V is TRBV7-3, with TRBD2 identical over 10 bases. This CDR3 has 16 amino acids. The V gene end was trimmed by 4 bases and the J gene end by 1 base; junction bases not matched to a gene: 5. Germline-derived CDR1 and CDR2 are SGHTA and FQGTGA. The chain's CDR3 is CASSSNLAGGTDTQYF. For the CDR3, the DNA is TGTGCCAGCAGCTCAAATCTAGCGGGGGGCACAGATACGCAGTATTTT.